This is a list of T cell receptor beta chains from one sample in a study of blood T cell repertoires in COVID-19. Assay: immunoSEQ multiplex PCR; the TCRdb copy retains only in-frame clones and omits some. The sample yields roughly 79,000 clones, around 80% seen once. The sample was peripheral blood. Every receptor here comes from a human donor in a cohort sampled during active COVID-19. The CDR3 runs from the conserved cysteine through the conserved F or W.

length: 15; V: TRBV15; J: TRBJ2-7; CDR3: CATSRDRVIRGEQYF
length: 16; V: TRBV29-1; J: TRBJ2-6; CDR3: CSVGDSPSSGANVLTF
length: 15; V: TRBV2; J: TRBJ1-1; CDR3: CASSESGGLNTEAFF
length: 12; V: TRBV15; J: TRBJ1-1; CDR3: CATSKSGTGAFF
length: 15; V: TRBV5-4; J: TRBJ2-1; CDR3: CASSSGGQAYNEQFF
length: 15; V: TRBV5-6; J: TRBJ1-4; CDR3: CASSWQGRGNEKLFF
length: 14; V: TRBV18; J: TRBJ2-7; CDR3: CASSPRTGGSEQYF
length: 14; V: TRBV4-1; J: TRBJ1-5; CDR3: CASSPFYSNQPQHF
length: 14; V: TRBV5-1; J: TRBJ2-5; CDR3: CASSLGTIQETQYF
length: 17; V: TRBV5-4; J: TRBJ2-7; CDR3: CASSLRMGEVSSYEQYF
length: 12; V: TRBV18; J: TRBJ2-7; CDR3: CASSPGGYEQYF
length: 13; V: TRBV11-2; J: TRBJ2-7; CDR3: CASSLGRNYEQYF
length: 13; V: TRBV29-1; J: TRBJ1-1; CDR3: CSVDETGDTEAFF
length: 15; V: TRBV2; J: TRBJ2-1; CDR3: CASSLGGAWDNEQFF
length: 14; V: TRBV10-3; J: TRBJ1-1; CDR3: CAISAGTVNTEAFF
length: 15; V: TRBV6-1; J: TRBJ2-5; CDR3: CASSETSGGAETQYF
length: 14; V: TRBV11-1; J: TRBJ2-7; CDR3: CASNPEGRGYEQYF
length: 13; V: TRBV7-2; J: TRBJ2-7; CDR3: CASSLVGAYEQYF
length: 17; V: TRBV5-1; J: TRBJ2-7; CDR3: CASSTGTSGGFPYEQYF
length: 13; V: TRBV25-1; J: TRBJ1-2; CDR3: CASSVAGLYGYTF
length: 15; V: TRBV4-1; J: TRBJ2-1; CDR3: CASSPVLAGGNEQFF
length: 15; V: TRBV14; J: TRBJ1-4; CDR3: CASSPLDRGKFKLFF
length: 14; V: TRBV9; J: TRBJ1-4; CDR3: CASSEGQGSEKLFF
length: 14; V: TRBV6-5; J: TRBJ2-7; CDR3: CASKVTGGFYEQYF
length: 15; V: TRBV6-2/TRBV6-3; J: TRBJ2-4; CDR3: CASSLTGMAKNIQYF
length: 16; V: TRBV5-1; J: TRBJ2-3; CDR3: CASSSLSGGAAVPQYF
length: 13; V: TRBV2; J: TRBJ1-6; CDR3: CASIQGYNSPLHF
length: 17; V: TRBV2; J: TRBJ1-5; CDR3: CASSASPKENSNQPQHF